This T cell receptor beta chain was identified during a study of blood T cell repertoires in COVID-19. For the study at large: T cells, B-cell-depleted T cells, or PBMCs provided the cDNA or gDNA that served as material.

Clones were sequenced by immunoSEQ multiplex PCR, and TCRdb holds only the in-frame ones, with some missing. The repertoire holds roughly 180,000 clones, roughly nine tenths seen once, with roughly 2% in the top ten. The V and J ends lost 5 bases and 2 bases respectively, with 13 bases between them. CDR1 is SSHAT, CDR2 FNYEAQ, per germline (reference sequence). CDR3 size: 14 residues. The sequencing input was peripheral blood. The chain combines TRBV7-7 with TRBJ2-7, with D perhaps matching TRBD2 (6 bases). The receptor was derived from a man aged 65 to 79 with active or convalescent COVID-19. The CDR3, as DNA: TGTGCCAGCAGCCCCGGGAGACAAACCTACGAGCAGTACTTC. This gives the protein CASSPGRQTYEQYF.